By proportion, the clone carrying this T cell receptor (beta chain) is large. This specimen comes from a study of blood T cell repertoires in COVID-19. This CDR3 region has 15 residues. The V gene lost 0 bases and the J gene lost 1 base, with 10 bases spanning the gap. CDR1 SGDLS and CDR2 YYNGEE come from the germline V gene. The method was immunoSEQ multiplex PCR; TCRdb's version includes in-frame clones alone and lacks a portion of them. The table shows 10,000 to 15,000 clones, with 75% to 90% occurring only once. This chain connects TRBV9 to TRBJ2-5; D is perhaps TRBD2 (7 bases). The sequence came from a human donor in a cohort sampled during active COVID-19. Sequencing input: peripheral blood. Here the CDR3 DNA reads TGTGCCAGCAGCGTAGGGGGGGGCCCCCAAGAGACCCAGTACTTC. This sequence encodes CASSVGGGPQETQYF.